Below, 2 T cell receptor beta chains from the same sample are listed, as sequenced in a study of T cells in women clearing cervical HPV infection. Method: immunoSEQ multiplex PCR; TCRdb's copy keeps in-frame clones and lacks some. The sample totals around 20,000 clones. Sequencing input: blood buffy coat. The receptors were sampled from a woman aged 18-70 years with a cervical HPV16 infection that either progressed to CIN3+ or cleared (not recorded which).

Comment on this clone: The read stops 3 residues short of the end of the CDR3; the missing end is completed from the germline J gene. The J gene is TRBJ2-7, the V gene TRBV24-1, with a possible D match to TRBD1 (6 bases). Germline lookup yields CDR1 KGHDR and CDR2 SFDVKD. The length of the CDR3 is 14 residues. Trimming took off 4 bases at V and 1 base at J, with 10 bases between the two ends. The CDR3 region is CATSETGSSYEQYF. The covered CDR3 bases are TGTGCCACCAGTGAAACAGGGAGTTCCTACGAG.

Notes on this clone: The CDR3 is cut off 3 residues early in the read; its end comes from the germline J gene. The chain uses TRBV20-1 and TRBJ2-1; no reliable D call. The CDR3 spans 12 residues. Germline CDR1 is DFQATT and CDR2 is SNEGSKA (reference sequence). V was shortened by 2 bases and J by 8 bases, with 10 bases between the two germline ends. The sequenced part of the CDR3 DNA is TGCAGTGCTAGATCGGGTAGTCATGAG. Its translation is CSARSGSHE. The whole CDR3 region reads CSARSGSHEQFF.